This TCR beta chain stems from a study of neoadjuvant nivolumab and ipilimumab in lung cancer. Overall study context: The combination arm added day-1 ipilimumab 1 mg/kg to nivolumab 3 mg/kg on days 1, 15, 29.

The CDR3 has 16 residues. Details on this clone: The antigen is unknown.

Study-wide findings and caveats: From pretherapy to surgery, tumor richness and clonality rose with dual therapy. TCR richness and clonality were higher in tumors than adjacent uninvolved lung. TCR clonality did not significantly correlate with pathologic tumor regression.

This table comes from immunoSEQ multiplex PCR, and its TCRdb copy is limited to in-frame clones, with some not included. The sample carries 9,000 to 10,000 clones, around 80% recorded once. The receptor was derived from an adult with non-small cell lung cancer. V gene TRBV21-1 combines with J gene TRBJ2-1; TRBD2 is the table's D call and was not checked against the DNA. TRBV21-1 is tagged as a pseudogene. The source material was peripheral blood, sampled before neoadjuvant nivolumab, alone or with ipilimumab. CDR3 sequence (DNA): TGTGCCAGCAGCAGTGGGGGGAATAGCTCCTACAATGAGCAGTTCTTC. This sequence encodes CASSSGGNSSYNEQFF.